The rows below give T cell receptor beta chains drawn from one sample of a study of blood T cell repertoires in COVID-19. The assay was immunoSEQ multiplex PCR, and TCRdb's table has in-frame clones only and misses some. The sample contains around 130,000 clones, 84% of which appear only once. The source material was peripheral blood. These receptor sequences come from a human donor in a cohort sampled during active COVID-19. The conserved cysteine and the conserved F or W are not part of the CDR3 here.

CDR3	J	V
ASSLEPYNEQF	TRBJ2-1	TRBV5-4
ASSDSGGFGYT	TRBJ1-2	TRBV6-5
ASSPRRIPRNEQF	TRBJ2-1	TRBV5-6
ASSPLGDSGANVLT	TRBJ2-6	TRBV5-1
ATLTVRFTYEQY	TRBJ2-7	TRBV6-5
ASHAQSNYGYT	TRBJ1-2	TRBV2
ASSQDSRQGLYNEQF	TRBJ2-1	TRBV4-1
ASSRPPGQGFPGELF	TRBJ2-2	TRBV5-4
ASSPRSGYGYT	TRBJ1-2	TRBV18
ASSRTQQGDYGYT	TRBJ1-2	TRBV5-1
ASSFDAGGREQF	TRBJ2-1	TRBV7-9